Here is one T cell receptor beta chain with its context. The target antigen is unknown. This sample includes further DNA sequences coding for the same CDR3. The CDR3 contains 15 residues. Trimming cost V 0 bases and J 2 bases; bases outside gene matches: 1. The germline CDR1 and CDR2 sequences are MNHEY and SVGAGI. Donors were healthy HIV-negative adults without recently reported acute infections or vaccinations. Everyone who donated was a Caucasian adult who lived in Nashville, Tennessee. The data belong to a study of shared clonotypes between healthy human individuals. Overall study results and limits: Generation probabilities were higher for clonotypes shared across all four sorted-subset donors than for unshared ones.

Only in-frame clones appear in the TCRdb table, and some are missing; sequencing was by immunoSEQ multiplex PCR. The data hold about 2.3 million clones, with roughly 90% observed a single time. Sequencing was done on a sample of naive CD4+ T cells from PBMCs. Subset defined: CD45RA+ positively selected. The V and J genes are TRBV6-5 and TRBJ2-7, with 10 nucleotides matching TRBD2. The sequence was obtained from a man aged 18 to 30 in good health. Some clones in this sample may be carry-over from other donors' samples. CDR3 coding DNA: TGTGCCAGCAGTTACTCAGGACTAGCGGCCTACGAGCAGTACTTC. It yields the protein CASSYSGLAAYEQYF.